The 18 T cell receptor beta chains below were found in one sample sequenced in a study of T cell responses to AZD1222 COVID-19 vaccine. Generated by immunoSEQ multiplex PCR, the TCRdb table keeps only in-frame clones and is missing some. The sample consists of 100,000 or so clones, more than 70% of them appearing once. The sequenced sample was peripheral blood, obtained 28 days after the second AZD1222 dose. These receptor sequences come from an adult who received the AZD1222 COVID-19 vaccine.

The rearrangement joins TRBV20-1 to TRBJ2-3, with D hard to call. V lost 3 bases to trimming and J lost 7 bases, with 11 bases between them. CDR3 length: 12 amino acids. Germline V gene lookup returns CDR1 DFQATT and CDR2 SNEGSKA (reference sequence). DNA of the CDR3: TGCAGTGCTAGTTCACCCAAACATACGCAGTATTTT. Translating it yields CSASSPKHTQYF.

CDR3 amino acids: CASSFAGRGYEQYF. The CDR3 nucleotides are TGTGCCAGCAGTTTTGCGGGGAGGGGCTACGAGCAGTACTTC. The gene calls are TRBV27 and TRBJ2-7; 7 bases align to TRBD2. The CDR3 has 14 residues. The V segment lost 3 bases and the J segment 3 bases; nucleotides outside the gene matches: 5. Germline V CDR1 and CDR2: MNHEY, SMNVEV (reference sequence).

The chain combines TRBV19 with TRBJ1-2; D is possibly TRBD1 (6 bases). Germline V gene data show CDR1 as LNHDA and CDR2 as SQIVND (reference sequence). V gave up 7 bases and J gave up 2 bases, with 14 bases separating them. CDR3 length: 14 residues. CDR3 protein: CASIPHGQNYGYTF. CDR3 nucleotide sequence: TGTGCCAGTATCCCTCACGGACAGAACTATGGCTACACCTTC.

V and J are TRBV3-1 (or the pseudogene TRBV3-2) and TRBJ2-1; D is uncertain. CDR3 length: 15 amino acids. V was pared by 4 bases and J by 6 bases, with 16 bases between. Germline V lookup: CDR1 LGHDT, CDR2 YNNKEL (reference sequence). Here the CDR3 DNA reads TGTGCCAGCAGCCCTCCGCTACCCCCTAGCAATGAGCAGTTCTTC. This codes for CASSPPLPPSNEQFF.

The chain joins TRBV6-5 to TRBJ1-1, with 10 bases aligning to TRBD1. This CDR3 spans 13 amino acids. The trim removed 10 bases at V and 2 bases at J, leaving 4 bases unmatched. The germline V gene has CDR1 MNHEY and CDR2 SVGAGI. The CDR3 nucleotides are TGTGCCATTTGGGACAGGGGAAACACTGAAGCTTTCTTT. Protein: CAIWDRGNTEAFF.

The chain carries TRBV4-1 and TRBJ1-5; D perhaps matches TRBD1 (5 bases). From germline, CDR1 is MGHRA and CDR2 YSYEKL. The CDR3 length is 15 residues. V was clipped by 0 bases and J by 5 bases, with 11 bases between them. The CDR3 nucleotides are TGCGCCAGCAGCCAAGATCCCCAAGGGGATCAGCCCCAGCATTTT. Its protein is CASSQDPQGDQPQHF.

This chain uses TRBV27 with TRBJ2-3, with 11 bases aligning to TRBD1. Germline V CDR1 and CDR2: MNHEY, SMNVEV (reference sequence). This CDR3 is built from 16 residues. With 6 bases clipped from V and 4 bases from J, the junction kept 9 bases outside the gene matches. CDR3 loop: CASSRKDRGRPDTQYF. The CDR3, as DNA: TGTGCCAGCAGCAGAAAGGACAGGGGGCGCCCAGATACGCAGTATTTT.

The chain links TRBV2 to TRBJ1-1; weak D call: TRBD1 (5 bases). Between the trimmed V and J ends, which lost 2 bases and 0 bases, there was a span of 7 bases. This CDR3 comprises 14 residues. CDR1 and CDR2 from the germline V gene are SNHLY and FYNNEI. CDR3 sequence: CASSERGMNTEAFF. The CDR3 bases are TGTGCCAGCAGTGAAAGGGGCATGAACACTGAAGCTTTCTTT.

This clone was seen once. The rearrangement joins TRBV5-4 to TRBJ1-1, with 8 bases fitting TRBD1. The germline CDR1 and CDR2 sequences are SGHNT and YYREEE (reference sequence). J lost 4 bases, V lost 2 bases, and 7 bases had no gene match. The CDR3 is made up of 15 amino acids. The CDR3 sequence: CASSFGGRGPTEAFF. CDR3 bases: TGTGCCAGCAGCTTCGGTGGCAGGGGGCCCACTGAAGCTTTCTTT.

The chain has TRBV4-1 and TRBJ1-5; no reliable D call. The CDR3 totals 14 residues. The V and J ends lost 0 bases and 3 bases respectively, with 6 bases between them. Germline lookup yields CDR1 MGHRA and CDR2 YSYEKL. Here the CDR3 reads CASSQEQLNQPQHF. The CDR3 coding sequence is TGCGCCAGCAGCCAAGAACAGCTCAATCAGCCCCAGCATTTT.

Comment on this clone: One junction end does not reproduce the germline sequence, and a read error may be involved. The chain recombines TRBV14 with TRBJ2-7; 7 nucleotides agree with TRBD1. The CDR3 extends over 15 amino acids. Germline values: CDR1 SGHDN, CDR2 FVKESK. The CDR3 DNA reads as TGTGCCAGCAGCCAATATCGGACAGGTTCCTCCGAGCAGTACTTC. Its translation is CASSQYRTGSSEQYF.

The J gene is TRBJ1-1, the V gene TRBV7-3, with D possibly TRBD1 on 5 matching bases. Deletions cut 1 base from V and 5 bases from J, with 11 bases between. Germline-derived CDR1 and CDR2 are SGHTA and FQGTGA. The CDR3 is 14 amino acids. The CDR3 nucleotides are TGTGCCAGCAGCTTAATGTCGGGGGTAACTGAAGCTTTCTTT. Its protein is CASSLMSGVTEAFF. Looking up the rest from reference TRBV7-3 and TRBJ1-1 gives the full variable domain: GAGVSQTPSNKVTEKGKYVELRCDPISGHTALYWYRQSLGQGPEFLIYFQGTGAADDSGLPNDRFFAVRPEGSVSTLKIQRTERGDSAVYLCASSLMSGVTEAFFGQGTRLTVV.

The rearrangement links TRBV29-1 to TRBJ2-1, with a possible D match to TRBD1 (8 bases). This CDR3 has 15 amino acids. Trimming removed 4 bases from V and 2 bases from J, with 15 bases in between. Germline lookup yields CDR1 SQVTM and CDR2 ANQGSEA. The CDR3 spells CSVGSGTGTYNEQFF. Here the CDR3 DNA reads TGCAGCGTTGGAAGCGGGACAGGTACCTACAATGAGCAGTTCTTC.

The chain links TRBV5-1 to TRBJ1-1; TRBD1 is a possible D gene (5 bases). The CDR3 is 14 residues long. Trimming pared 2 bases from V and 1 base from J, leaving 9 bases between. Looked up from germline, CDR1 is SGHRS and CDR2 is YFSETQ. The CDR3 DNA sequence: TGCGCCAGCAGCTTCGACGGGGGGAACACTGAAGCTTTCTTT. It encodes CASSFDGGNTEAFF.

CDR3 protein: CASSFPGTYEQYF. CDR3 DNA sequence: TGTGCCAGCAGCTTCCCAGGGACCTACGAGCAGTACTTC. The genes are TRBV11-2 and TRBJ2-7; maybe TRBD1 (5 bases). Germline CDR1 reads SGHAT; CDR2 reads FQNNGV. The CDR3 covers 13 residues. V was pared by 3 bases and J by 2 bases, with 8 bases between. The variable domain in full, with the rest retrieved from reference TRBV11-2 and TRBJ2-7, is EAGVAQSPRYKIIEKRQSVAFWCNPISGHATLYWYQQILGQGPKLLIQFQNNGVVDDSQLPKDRFSAERLKGVDSTLKIQPAKLEDSAVYLCASSFPGTYEQYFGPGTRLTVT.

The chain uses TRBV10-3 and TRBJ2-1; D possibly matches TRBD1 or TRBD2 (5 bases each). V lost 6 bases and J 7 bases, leaving 16 bases between the germline ends. Germline lookup yields CDR1 ENHRY and CDR2 SYGVKD. The CDR3 extends over 14 amino acids. CDR3 in amino acids: CAISPGRILNEQFF. CDR3 in DNA: TGTGCCATCAGCCCGGGACGGATCTTGAATGAGCAGTTCTTC.

V and J are TRBV7-9 and TRBJ2-7; D possibly uses TRBD1 or TRBD2 (5 bases each). V was clipped by 0 bases and J by 2 bases, with 5 bases between them. Germline V lookup: CDR1 SEHNR, CDR2 FQNEAQ (reference sequence). The CDR3 has 13 amino acids. Here the CDR3 reads CASSLAGAYEQYF. For the CDR3, the DNA is TGTGCCAGCAGCTTAGCGGGGGCCTACGAGCAGTACTTC.

The J gene is TRBJ1-1, the V gene TRBV6-6; D not resolved. Trimming took 6 bases from V and 0 from J, leaving 8 bases between them. The CDR3 has 13 residues. The V gene's germline CDR1 is MNHNY and CDR2 SVGAGI (reference sequence). The CDR3 DNA follows: TGTGCCAGCAGCTTTATCATGAACACTGAAGCTTTCTTT. Encoded protein: CASSFIMNTEAFF.